The following is a T cell receptor (beta chain) sequence with its context. The data stem from a study of blood T cell repertoires in COVID-19. Study in general: The origin of the acute and convalescent COVID-19 samples was the United States, Italy and Spain.

CDR1 and CDR2 (germline): LGHNT, FRNRAP. CDR3 length equals 14 residues. The ends were cut back, 4 bases at V and 7 bases at J, with 11 bases in the middle. In the source study's methods: Estimates of nucleated cell counts were drawn from the amplification of reference gene primers. Method: immunoSEQ multiplex PCR; TCRdb's copy keeps in-frame clones and lacks some. That table supplies the V and J calls and clone size; D and trimming were determined from the DNA. The top ten clones hold 7.3% of a sample with tens of thousands of clones, roughly 80% of them seen once. This receptor was taken from a man aged 40-49 years with acute or convalescent COVID-19. What was sequenced was peripheral blood. The V and J genes are TRBV12-5 and TRBJ1-6; weak D call: TRBD1 (6 bases). The CDR3 region is CASGSGGQNSPLHF. Here the CDR3 DNA reads TGTGCTAGTGGTTCTGGGGGCCAAAATTCACCCCTCCACTTT.